This paragraph covers one TCR beta chain sequence. Method: immunoSEQ multiplex PCR; TCRdb's copy keeps in-frame clones and lacks some. This repertoire shows roughly 250,000 clones, approximately 85% found once; its top ten account for roughly 4%. The data belong to a study of blood T cell repertoires in COVID-19. About the research overall: PBMCs, B-cell-depleted T cells, or T cells were the source of the cDNA or gDNA that made up the material.

Participant-given clinical history determined each cohort assignment. The sequenced material came from PBMCs or T cells enriched from blood (not recorded which). This TCR came from a woman in her thirties who had recovered from COVID-19.

The CDR3: CASSWAGLNTEAFF. The CDR3 DNA is TGTGCCAGCAGCTGGGCAGGATTGAACACTGAAGCTTTCTTT. The chain is built from TRBV7-2 and TRBJ1-1; no clear D. The CDR3 is 14 amino acids. V lost 4 bases and J 0 bases, leaving 9 bases between the germline ends. In germline, CDR1 is SGHTA, CDR2 FQGNSA.